Shown below are 19 T cell receptor beta chains from a single sample sequenced in a study of blood T cell repertoires in COVID-19. Sequencing was performed with immunoSEQ multiplex PCR; in TCRdb, only in-frame clones are kept and a portion is missing. Of under 200,000 clones in the sample, roughly four fifths are singletons; the top ten hold about 6.5%. The source material was peripheral blood. The receptors derive from a middle-aged woman with acute or convalescent COVID-19.

V and J are TRBV7-9 and TRBJ1-1; tentative D call: TRBD1 (5 bases). This CDR3 is 14 amino acids long. V was shortened by 7 bases and J by 4 bases, with 16 bases between the two germline ends. The germline V gene has CDR1 SEHNR and CDR2 FQNEAQ (reference sequence). In DNA, the CDR3 is TGTGCCAGCATCGGGGGGAGGGATGGCACTGAAGCTTTCTTT. As protein: CASIGGRDGTEAFF.

J is TRBJ2-7 and V is TRBV3-1 (or the pseudogene TRBV3-2), with 12 bases lining up with TRBD1. CDR3 length: 15 amino acids. Looked up from germline, CDR1 is LGHDT and CDR2 is YNNKEL (reference sequence). Unmatched junction bases numbered 4, after V lost 1 base and J lost 6 bases. CDR3 nucleotide sequence: TGTGCCAGCAGCCAAGTCGGGACAGGGGGCGCCGAGCAGTACTTC. It is translated as CASSQVGTGGAEQYF.

The gene calls are TRBV5-1 and TRBJ2-7, with 15 positions matching TRBD2. The ends lost 5 bases at V and 6 bases at J; junction bases unmatched: 9. This CDR3 comprises 16 residues. Germline V gives CDR1 SGHRS, CDR2 YFSETQ. CDR3 protein: CASSWGLAGGRSEQYF. CDR3 DNA sequence: TGCGCCAGCAGTTGGGGACTAGCGGGAGGCCGGTCCGAGCAGTACTTC.

The DNA of the CDR3 is TGTGCCAGCAGCTTAATCTATGAGCAGTTCTTC. Amino acids: CASSLIYEQFF. The chain has TRBV7-9 and TRBJ2-1; D call uncertain. From germline, CDR1 is SEHNR and CDR2 FQNEAQ (reference sequence). The CDR3 contains 11 residues. Trimming took 2 bases from V and 8 from J, leaving 4 bases between them.

The chain is built from TRBV27 and TRBJ1-1, with 10 bases fitting TRBD1. The CDR3 loop spans 14 amino acids. The junction had 5 bases not matched to a gene; V was cut back by 8 bases and J by 2 bases. Germline V gene data show CDR1 as MNHEY and CDR2 as SMNVEV (reference sequence). CDR3 region: CASGDRGGNTEAFF. The DNA for the CDR3 is TGTGCCAGCGGGGACAGGGGAGGTAACACTGAAGCTTTCTTT.

The V and J genes are TRBV10-3 and TRBJ1-1; D gene uncertain. Germline V lookup: CDR1 ENHRY, CDR2 SYGVKD. V lost 8 bases and J lost 7, with 11 bases in between. The CDR3 covers 11 residues. In DNA form, the CDR3 reads TGTGCCATCTGGAGAGGGAGTGAAGCTTTCTTT. Translating it yields CAIWRGSEAFF.

The chain links TRBV27 to TRBJ1-5, with D hard to call. This CDR3 has 13 amino acids. The germline CDR1 and CDR2 sequences are MNHEY and SMNVEV (reference sequence). The germline V and J ends were trimmed by 2 bases and 16 bases, with 18 bases remaining between them. The CDR3 region is CASSLLTSGEFHF. The CDR3 DNA reads as TGTGCCAGCAGTTTACTTACTTCGGGTGAATTCCATTTT.

The chain uses TRBV7-9 and TRBJ1-1; D not resolved. The CDR3 is 14 residues long. Germline lookup yields CDR1 SEHNR and CDR2 FQNEAQ (reference sequence). V gave up 0 bases and J gave up 5 bases, with 10 bases separating them. CDR3: CASSLATVRTEAFF. In DNA form, the CDR3 reads TGTGCCAGCAGCTTAGCCACCGTACGGACTGAAGCTTTCTTT.

V gene TRBV30 combines with J gene TRBJ1-6, with 10 bases aligning to TRBD1. Germline loops: CDR1 GTSNPN, CDR2 SVGIG (reference sequence). The length of the CDR3 is 14 residues. The V gene end was trimmed by 0 bases and the J gene end by 10 bases; junction bases not matched to a gene: 3. The CDR3 loop is CAWSVGTGESPLHF. The CDR3 bases are TGTGCCTGGAGTGTCGGGACAGGGGAATCACCCCTCCACTTT.

The CDR3 DNA sequence: TGTGCCAGCAGCTCCGAACCGGGACAGAGGGAGCAGTACTTC. This codes for CASSSEPGQREQYF. This chain links TRBV5-4 with TRBJ2-7; 7 bases are a match to TRBD1. The germline V gene encodes CDR1 SGHNT and CDR2 YYREEE (reference sequence). J lost 7 bases, V lost 3 bases, and 10 bases had no gene match. This CDR3 has 14 amino acids.

The gene calls are TRBV18 and TRBJ1-3, with D unclear. Germline CDR1 KGHSH, CDR2 LQKENI. CDR3 length: 17 amino acids. V lost 2 bases and J 0 bases, leaving 14 bases between the germline ends. In nucleotides, the CDR3 is TGTGCCAGCTCACCAACTGATACGAGGGTCTCTGGAAACACCATATATTTT. Translating it yields CASSPTDTRVSGNTIYF.

V and J are TRBV10-3 and TRBJ1-5; TRBD1 might be the D (6 bases). The CDR3 extends over 13 amino acids. Germline-derived CDR1 and CDR2 are ENHRY and SYGVKD. Trimming pared 3 bases from V and 6 bases from J, leaving 9 bases between. CDR3 coding DNA: TGTGCCATCAGTGACCCCAGGGGTCAGCCCCAGCATTTT. Protein product: CAISDPRGQPQHF.

The CDR3 region has the DNA TGTGCCATCAGTAGGACAGAACTAAGCTACGAGCAGTACTTC. Translation gives CAISRTELSYEQYF. This chain connects TRBV10-3 to TRBJ2-7; a possible D gene is TRBD1 (6 bases). This CDR3 spans 14 amino acids. The germline V and J ends were trimmed by 5 bases and 3 bases, with 14 bases remaining between them. Germline V CDR1 and CDR2: ENHRY, SYGVKD.

This sequence joins TRBV7-2 and TRBJ2-7; D perhaps matches TRBD1 (6 bases). V was cut by 5 bases and J by 4 bases, with 9 bases left in between. The CDR3 runs 12 residues. Per germline, CDR1 SGHTA and CDR2 FQGNSA. Here the CDR3 DNA reads TGTGCCAGCAGCCTTACAGGGTACGAGCAGTACTTC. Protein product: CASSLTGYEQYF. Full variable domain (rest looked up from reference TRBV7-2 and TRBJ2-7): GAGVSQSPSNKVTEKGKDVELRCDPISGHTALYWYRQSLGQGLEFLIYFQGNSAPDKSGLPSDRFSAERTGGSVSTLTIQRTQQEDSAVYLCASSLTGYEQYFGPGTRLTVT.

The gene calls are TRBV27 and TRBJ2-5, with 7 bases that match TRBD2. CDR1 and CDR2 from the germline V gene are MNHEY and SMNVEV (reference sequence). Losses at the gene ends were 3 bases for V and 9 bases for J; bases not matched to a gene: 10. The CDR3 totals 14 residues. The DNA for the CDR3 is TGTGCCAGCAGTTTTCTTGGCGGGGGTGGGTCCCAGTACTTC. Amino acid sequence: CASSFLGGGGSQYF.

The chain employs TRBV6-5 and TRBJ2-5, with D tentatively TRBD2 (6 bases). The germline gives CDR1 MNHEY, CDR2 SVGAGI. CDR3 length: 15 residues. V lost 5 bases to trimming and J lost 5 bases, with 18 bases between them. The CDR3 region is CASSPTGTRGETQYF. In nucleotides, the CDR3 is TGTGCCAGCAGTCCGACCGGGACTCGCGGGGAGACCCAGTACTTC.

This chain joins TRBV6-4 and TRBJ2-5, with TRBD1 as a possible D gene (6 bases). The germline V gene has CDR1 MRHNA and CDR2 SNTAGT. The ends were cut back, 2 bases at V and 10 bases at J, with 11 bases in the middle. The CDR3 is 12 amino acids. The CDR3 region is CASSDTGQDQYF. In nucleotides, the CDR3 is TGTGCCAGCAGTGACACGGGACAAGACCAGTACTTC.

The chain combines TRBV7-2 with TRBJ2-7, with 11 nucleotides matching TRBD1. Germline V CDR1 and CDR2: SGHTA, FQGNSA. Unmatched junction bases numbered 10, after V lost 6 bases and J lost 3 bases. The CDR3 contains 16 residues. DNA for the CDR3: TGTGCCAGCAGTTTACAAATTGGGACAGGGGGCTACGAGCAGTACTTC. Residues: CASSLQIGTGGYEQYF.

This sequence joins TRBV2 and TRBJ2-5; TRBD1 aligns across 7 bases. Trimming at V came to 6 bases and at J to 2 bases, leaving 3 bases not matched to a gene. CDR3 length: 13 residues. The germline gives CDR1 SNHLY, CDR2 FYNNEI. The DNA for the CDR3 is TGTGCCAGCAGCAGGGGGTGGCAAGAGACCCAGTACTTC. Encoded protein: CASSRGWQETQYF.